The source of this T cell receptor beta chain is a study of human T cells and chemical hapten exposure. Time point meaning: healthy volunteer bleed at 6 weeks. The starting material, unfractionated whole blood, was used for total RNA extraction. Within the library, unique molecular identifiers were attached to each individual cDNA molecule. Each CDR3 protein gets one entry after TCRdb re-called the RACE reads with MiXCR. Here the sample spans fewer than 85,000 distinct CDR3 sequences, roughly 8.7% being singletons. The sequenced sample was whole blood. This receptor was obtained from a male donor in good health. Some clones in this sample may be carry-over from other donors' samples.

CDR3 nucleotide sequence: TGTGCCAGCAGCTCACAGGACAGGGGCTACGAGCAGTACTTC. Encoded protein: CASSSQDRGYEQYF. The rearrangement links TRBV7-9 to TRBJ2-7; 9 positions agree with TRBD1. This CDR3 has 14 amino acids. CDR1 is SEHNR, CDR2 FQNEAQ, per germline (reference sequence). V lost 4 bases to trimming and J lost 3 bases; unmatched junction nucleotides: 4.